Below, 16 T cell receptor beta chains from the same sample are listed, as sequenced in a study of cytomegalovirus exposure and HLA in healthy donors. Sequenced by immunoSEQ multiplex PCR; TCRdb stores in-frame clones only, minus some. The table lists under 250,000 clones, around 86% of them singletons. Sequencing was carried out using PBMCs. The receptors originated from a woman aged 18-29 years in good health and CMV-seropositive.

The V call is TRBV2, the J call TRBJ1-5; D is unresolved. CDR3 length: 14 residues. Germline V CDR1 and CDR2: SNHLY, FYNNEI. V lost 5 bases to trimming and J lost 4 bases, with 12 bases between them. DNA for the CDR3: TGTGCCAGCAGTTTGCCCGGCGGAAATCAGCCCCAGCATTTT. As protein: CASSLPGGNQPQHF.

V usage is TRBV7-9 and J usage is TRBJ1-5; TRBD1 is a possible D gene (6 bases). Between the trimmed V and J ends, which lost 1 base and 4 bases, there was a span of 20 bases. From germline, CDR1 is SEHNR and CDR2 FQNEAQ (reference sequence). CDR3 length equals 18 residues. CDR3 amino acids: CASSLETGKGAYNQPQHF. The CDR3 DNA follows: TGTGCCAGCAGCTTAGAGACAGGCAAGGGAGCCTATAATCAGCCCCAGCATTTT.

The rearrangement uses TRBV10-2 and TRBJ1-3; D is possibly TRBD1 (6 bases). Germline CDR1 reads WSHSY; CDR2 reads SAAADI. This CDR3 is built from 15 residues. Trimming removed 8 bases at V and 0 bases at J, with 14 bases between. The CDR3 DNA sequence: TGCGCCAGCGAGAAGGGGGGGACCTCTGGAAACACCATATATTTT. Its translation is CASEKGGTSGNTIYF.

The chain joins TRBV5-1 to TRBJ1-2, with TRBD1 matching 10 bases. The ends lost 4 bases at V and 8 bases at J; junction bases unmatched: 11. The CDR3 is made up of 15 amino acids. The germline V gene encodes CDR1 SGHRS and CDR2 YFSETQ. Here the CDR3 reads CASSPTGDRGRGYTF. The CDR3, as DNA: TGCGCCAGCAGCCCTACCGGGGACAGGGGAAGGGGCTACACCTTC.

The chain carries TRBV4-1 and TRBJ2-3; weak D call: TRBD2 (5 bases). CDR1 is MGHRA and CDR2 is YSYEKL in the germline V gene. There are 16 residues in the CDR3. V lost 0 bases, J lost 2 bases, and 12 bases lay in between. CDR3 protein: CASSQELGIDTDTQYF. The CDR3 bases are TGCGCCAGCAGCCAAGAACTCGGGATAGACACAGATACGCAGTATTTT.

This chain links TRBV6-5 with TRBJ1-4, with D possibly TRBD1 on 6 matching bases. Germline V CDR1 and CDR2: MNHEY, SVGAGI. The CDR3 is made up of 14 amino acids. The V and J ends lost 4 bases and 5 bases respectively, with 11 bases between them. The CDR3 sequence is CASSFQGTNEKLFF. The CDR3 region has the DNA TGTGCCAGCAGTTTTCAGGGGACAAATGAAAAACTGTTTTTT.

The chain combines TRBV6-4 with TRBJ1-5; a possible D gene is TRBD1 (6 bases). CDR1 is MRHNA and CDR2 is SNTAGT in the germline V gene. The germline V and J ends were trimmed by 10 bases and 0 bases, with 16 bases remaining between them. CDR3 length equals 15 residues. The CDR3 region is CATSKDSFSNQPQHF. The CDR3 DNA reads TGTGCCACCTCGAAGGACAGTTTTAGCAATCAGCCCCAGCATTTT.

Note on this clone: Other DNA sequences in this sample translate to the same CDR3. V gene TRBV5-1 combines with J gene TRBJ1-1; D ambiguous. CDR3 size: 14 residues. The ends were cut back, 0 bases at V and 1 base at J, with 7 bases in the middle. Per the germline V gene, CDR1 is SGHRS and CDR2 is YFSETQ. The CDR3 is CASSLGARNTEAFF. CDR3 sequence (DNA): TGCGCCAGCAGCTTGGGAGCGAGGAACACTGAAGCTTTCTTT.

V and J are TRBV28 and TRBJ1-5; tentatively, D is TRBD1 (6 bases). The CDR3 spans 15 residues. From germline, CDR1 is MDHEN and CDR2 SYDVKM. Deletions cut 4 bases from V and 4 bases from J, with 14 bases between. The CDR3 here is CASSSQQGRNQPQHF. CDR3 DNA sequence: TGTGCCAGCAGTTCCCAACAGGGTCGGAATCAGCCCCAGCATTTT.

This clone was counted at least ten times. The rearrangement joins TRBV11-2 to TRBJ1-5; D is uncertain. Germline V gene lookup returns CDR1 SGHAT and CDR2 FQNNGV. The V gene lost 1 base and the J gene lost 5 bases, with 12 bases spanning the gap. This CDR3 contains 15 residues. The CDR3 region is CASSLGGWVDQPQHF. In DNA, the CDR3 is TGTGCCAGCAGCTTAGGAGGGTGGGTAGATCAGCCCCAGCATTTT.

The chain uses TRBV9 and TRBJ2-2; 8 bases line up with TRBD2. The CDR3 is 19 amino acids. The V gene's germline CDR1 is SGDLS and CDR2 YYNGEE. The V gene end was trimmed by 0 bases and the J gene end by 6 bases; junction bases not matched to a gene: 16. The CDR3 here is CASSVETLRGRPPSGELFF. CDR3 nucleotides: TGTGCCAGCAGCGTAGAAACCTTGCGCGGGAGGCCCCCGTCCGGGGAGCTGTTTTTT.

V gene TRBV4-1 combines with J gene TRBJ2-7, with TRBD2 matching over 13 bases. This CDR3 has 16 amino acids. Germline V lookup: CDR1 MGHRA, CDR2 YSYEKL. Unmatched junction bases numbered 3, after V lost 0 bases and J lost 4 bases. The CDR3 here is CASSQEGTSGTYEQYF. The CDR3 DNA follows: TGCGCCAGCAGCCAAGAAGGGACTAGCGGGACTTACGAGCAGTACTTC.

The sample holds a few counts of this clone. This chain joins TRBV29-1 and TRBJ1-1, with D possibly matching TRBD1 (6 bases). V gave up 6 bases and J gave up 4 bases, with 18 bases separating them. Per germline, CDR1 SQVTM and CDR2 ANQGSEA. The CDR3 loop spans 14 amino acids. CDR3 bases: TGCAGCGTATCTAGCGGGGGCGCAGGCACTGAAGCTTTCTTT. This sequence encodes CSVSSGGAGTEAFF.

The V and J genes are TRBV28 and TRBJ2-1, with 9 bases identical to TRBD2. The CDR3 is 17 residues long. Germline CDR1 is MDHEN and CDR2 is SYDVKM. Trimming cost V 3 bases and J 6 bases; bases outside gene matches: 12. For the CDR3, the DNA is TGTGCCAGCAGTTTCATTAGCGGGAGTCGAATGGGCAATGAGCAGTTCTTC. It encodes CASSFISGSRMGNEQFF.

DNA for the CDR3: TGTGCCAGCAGGCGGGGGGGAGGCTACACCTTC. This encodes CASRRGGGYTF. The rearrangement uses TRBV28 and TRBJ1-2; TRBD1 might be the D (5 bases). The germline gives CDR1 MDHEN, CDR2 SYDVKM. V lost 6 bases, J lost 8 bases, and 10 bases lay in between. CDR3 length equals 11 residues.

CDR3 sequence reads: CAWSVLPAGNYGYTF. CDR3 nucleotides: TGTGCCTGGAGTGTCCTCCCGGCAGGGAACTATGGCTACACCTTC. The V call is TRBV30, the J call TRBJ1-2; D may be TRBD1 (5 bases). V lost 0 bases, J lost 2 bases, and 13 bases lay in between. Germline V gene sequence: CDR1 GTSNPN, CDR2 SVGIG (reference sequence). The CDR3 length is 15 residues.